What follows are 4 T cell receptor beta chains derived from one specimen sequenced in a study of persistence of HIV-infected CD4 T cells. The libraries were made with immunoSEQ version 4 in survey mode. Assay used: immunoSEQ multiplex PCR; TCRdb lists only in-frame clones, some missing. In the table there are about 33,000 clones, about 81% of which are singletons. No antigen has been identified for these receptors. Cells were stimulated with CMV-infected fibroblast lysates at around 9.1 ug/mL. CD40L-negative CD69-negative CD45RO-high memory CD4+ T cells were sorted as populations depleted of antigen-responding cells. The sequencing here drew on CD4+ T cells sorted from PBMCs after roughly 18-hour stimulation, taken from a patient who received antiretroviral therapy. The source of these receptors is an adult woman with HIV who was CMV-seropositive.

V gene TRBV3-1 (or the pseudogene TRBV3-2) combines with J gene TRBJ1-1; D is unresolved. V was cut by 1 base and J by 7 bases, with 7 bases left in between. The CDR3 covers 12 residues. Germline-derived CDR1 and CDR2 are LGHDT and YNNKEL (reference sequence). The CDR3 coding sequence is TGTGCCAGCAGCCAAGGTTATTATGAAGCTTTCTTT. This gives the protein CASSQGYYEAFF.

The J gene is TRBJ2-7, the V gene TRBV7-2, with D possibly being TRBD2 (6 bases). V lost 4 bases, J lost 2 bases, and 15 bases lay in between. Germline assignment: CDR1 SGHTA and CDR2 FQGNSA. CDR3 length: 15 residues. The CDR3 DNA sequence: TGTGCCAGCAGCTCTAGACGGGGAGGCACCTACGAGCAGTACTTC. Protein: CASSSRRGGTYEQYF.

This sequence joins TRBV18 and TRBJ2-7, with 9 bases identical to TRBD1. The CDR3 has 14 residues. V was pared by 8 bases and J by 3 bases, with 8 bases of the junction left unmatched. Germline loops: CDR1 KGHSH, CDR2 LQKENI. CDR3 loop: CASRPSGQGYEQYF. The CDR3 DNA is TGTGCCAGCCGCCCATCGGGACAGGGCTACGAGCAGTACTTC.

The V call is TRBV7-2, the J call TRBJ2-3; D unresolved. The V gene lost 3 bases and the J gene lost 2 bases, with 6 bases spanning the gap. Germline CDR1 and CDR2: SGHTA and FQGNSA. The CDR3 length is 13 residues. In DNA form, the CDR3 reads TGTGCCAGCAGCTTTAAATTCACAGATACGCAGTATTTT. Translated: CASSFKFTDTQYF.